A selection of T cell receptor beta chains follows, all from one sample in a study of cytomegalovirus exposure and HLA in healthy donors. Method: immunoSEQ multiplex PCR; TCRdb's copy keeps in-frame clones and lacks some. The sample consists of some 170,000 clones, approximately 79% of them appearing once. Sequencing was done on a sample of PBMCs. Receptors were obtained from a man aged 35 to 55 in good health and CMV-seropositive. Both conserved end residues are part of each CDR3. D genes are given only for firm matches. The size entry is marked missing in some rows and otherwise reads once, few, many or a size class.

j_gene: TRBJ2-7; d_gene: -; v_gene: TRBV2; abundance: few; CDR3nt: TGTGCCAGCAGTGAAGTTCGGGTCCCGAGCTCCTACGAGCAGTACTTC; CDR3aa: CASSEVRVPSSYEQYF
j_gene: TRBJ2-3; d_gene: -; v_gene: TRBV5-8; abundance: -; CDR3nt: TGTGCCAGCAGCTTTGGAGGGGTAGGAACAGATACGCAGTATTTT; CDR3aa: CASSFGGVGTDTQYF
j_gene: TRBJ2-3; d_gene: -; v_gene: TRBV5-1; abundance: -; CDR3nt: TGCGCCAGCAGCTTGGCTTCGGAGGCAGATACGCAGTATTTT; CDR3aa: CASSLASEADTQYF
j_gene: TRBJ2-5; d_gene: TRBD1; v_gene: TRBV5-1; abundance: -; CDR3nt: TGCGCCAGCAGCTTGTACGGGACAGGGGAGGAAGAGACCCAGTACTTC; CDR3aa: CASSLYGTGEEETQYF
j_gene: TRBJ2-7; d_gene: -; v_gene: TRBV5-1; abundance: few; CDR3nt: TGCGCCAGCCGGTCGCCAGGGAACGAGCAGTACTTC; CDR3aa: CASRSPGNEQYF
j_gene: TRBJ2-7; d_gene: TRBD2; v_gene: TRBV27; abundance: few; CDR3nt: TGTGCCAGCAGTTTATCAGCGGGAGTATTCGAGCAGTACTTC; CDR3aa: CASSLSAGVFEQYF
j_gene: TRBJ1-1; d_gene: -; v_gene: TRBV7-3; abundance: few; CDR3nt: TGTGCCAGCAGCTTACAAGGAGGGACCACTGAAGCTTTCTTT; CDR3aa: CASSLQGGTTEAFF
j_gene: TRBJ2-7; d_gene: -; v_gene: TRBV6-1; abundance: -; CDR3nt: TGTGCCAGCGGCGCGGGCACTACCTACGAGCAGTACTTC; CDR3aa: CASGAGTTYEQYF
j_gene: TRBJ2-2; d_gene: TRBD1; v_gene: TRBV7-9; abundance: -; CDR3nt: TGTGCCAGCAGCTTACGACAGGGTGGGACCGGGGAGCTGTTTTTT; CDR3aa: CASSLRQGGTGELFF
j_gene: TRBJ2-4; d_gene: TRBD2; v_gene: TRBV19; abundance: -; CDR3nt: TGTGCCAGTAATCGCGGGAGGGGCGAAAACATTCAGTACTTC; CDR3aa: CASNRGRGENIQYF
j_gene: TRBJ2-2; d_gene: TRBD2; v_gene: TRBV6-4; abundance: -; CDR3nt: TGTGCCAGCAGGCGGACTAGCGGGGGGAACACCGGGGAGCTGTTTTTT; CDR3aa: CASRRTSGGNTGELFF
j_gene: TRBJ1-1; d_gene: -; v_gene: TRBV30; abundance: few; CDR3nt: TGTGCCTGGAGTCTTCGGTGGACGGGGAAAATAAACACTGAAGCTTTCTTT; CDR3aa: CAWSLRWTGKINTEAFF
j_gene: TRBJ2-3; d_gene: TRBD2; v_gene: TRBV5-1; abundance: -; CDR3nt: TGCGCCAGCAGGGCACTAGCGGTTAGCACAGATACGCAGTATTTT; CDR3aa: CASRALAVSTDTQYF
j_gene: TRBJ1-3; d_gene: TRBD1; v_gene: TRBV6-5; abundance: -; CDR3nt: TGTGCCAGCAGTTTCGACAGGGGAATCTCTGGAAACACCATATATTTT; CDR3aa: CASSFDRGISGNTIYF
j_gene: TRBJ2-2; d_gene: -; v_gene: TRBV6-1; abundance: -; CDR3nt: TGTGCCAGCAGGCCCACGGTGCGCGGGGAGCTGTTTTTT; CDR3aa: CASRPTVRGELFF
j_gene: TRBJ2-1; d_gene: -; v_gene: TRBV10-1; abundance: -; CDR3nt: TGCGCCAGCAGTGAGTCGAGTCGGGGAACCAATGAGCAGTTCTTC; CDR3aa: CASSESSRGTNEQFF
j_gene: TRBJ2-7; d_gene: TRBD1; v_gene: TRBV5-1; abundance: -; CDR3nt: TGCGCCAGCAGCGGGGCATTGGGACAGGGTAGGGTCGAGCAGTACTTC; CDR3aa: CASSGALGQGRVEQYF
j_gene: TRBJ2-3; d_gene: TRBD2; v_gene: TRBV5-1; abundance: -; CDR3nt: TGCGCCAGCAGCTTGAGGACTAGCGGGAGCGCAGATACGCAGTATTTT; CDR3aa: CASSLRTSGSADTQYF
j_gene: TRBJ2-3; d_gene: -; v_gene: TRBV9; abundance: -; CDR3nt: TGTGCCAGCAGCGTAGCAGTCTTGGATACGCAGTATTTT; CDR3aa: CASSVAVLDTQYF
j_gene: TRBJ2-3; d_gene: TRBD2; v_gene: TRBV30; abundance: -; CDR3nt: TGTGCCTGGAGTGACGGACTAGCGCCAGATACGCAGTATTTT; CDR3aa: CAWSDGLAPDTQYF
j_gene: TRBJ1-1; d_gene: -; v_gene: TRBV5-1; abundance: -; CDR3nt: TGCGCCAGCAGCTTGGTGGCGGGGTACACTGAAGCTTTCTTT; CDR3aa: CASSLVAGYTEAFF
j_gene: TRBJ2-1; d_gene: -; v_gene: TRBV7-8; abundance: -; CDR3nt: TGTGCCAGCAGCTTAGGGGCTCAGACCTACAATGAGCAGTTCTTC; CDR3aa: CASSLGAQTYNEQFF
j_gene: TRBJ2-7; d_gene: -; v_gene: TRBV7-8; abundance: few; CDR3nt: TGTGCCAGCAGCTTATACCTACAGGGTAGCGAGCAGTACTTC; CDR3aa: CASSLYLQGSEQYF
j_gene: TRBJ2-5; d_gene: -; v_gene: TRBV27; abundance: -; CDR3nt: TGTGCCAGCAGTCTCAAACAGGGCGTTTGGGAGACCCAGTACTTC; CDR3aa: CASSLKQGVWETQYF
j_gene: TRBJ2-1; d_gene: TRBD2; v_gene: TRBV6-5; abundance: -; CDR3nt: TGTGCCAGCAGTCCACCGGGACTAGCGAGAGGGGGACAGTTCTTC; CDR3aa: CASSPPGLARGGQFF